These 10 T cell receptor beta chains were sequenced from one sample in a study of blood T cell repertoires in COVID-19. Produced via immunoSEQ multiplex PCR; TCRdb's table is partial and in-frame only. The table lists 110,000 or so clones, 75% to 85% of them singletons. The sequencing input was peripheral blood. The origin of the receptors is a woman of 80 years or more with active or convalescent COVID-19.

The chain recombines TRBV11-3 with TRBJ2-3; tentatively, D is TRBD1 (5 bases). Germline loops: CDR1 SGHNT, CDR2 YENEEA. Trimming shortened V by 5 bases and J by 4 bases, and 10 bases separated the two germline ends. This CDR3 has 13 amino acids. CDR3 residues: CASSPGLSDTQYF. The DNA of the CDR3 is TGTGCCAGCAGCCCAGGGTTATCAGATACGCAGTATTTT.

The chain is built from TRBV6-5 and TRBJ2-6; weak D call: TRBD1 (5 bases). V lost 6 bases and J lost 4, with 7 bases in between. The CDR3 has 13 amino acids. In germline, CDR1 is MNHEY, CDR2 SVGAGI. CDR3 sequence reads: CASRRTGANVLTF. The CDR3 DNA sequence: TGTGCCAGCAGACGGACAGGGGCCAACGTCCTGACTTTC.

V usage is TRBV3-1 (or the pseudogene TRBV3-2) and J usage is TRBJ2-3, with 10 bases identical to TRBD2. CDR1 and CDR2 from the germline V gene are LGHDT and YNNKEL (reference sequence). CDR3 size: 16 residues. The J segment lost 1 base and the V segment lost 1 base, leaving 2 bases of the junction unmatched. This CDR3 reads CASSQGGLAGTDTQYF. The CDR3 DNA reads TGTGCCAGCAGCCAAGGTGGACTAGCGGGCACAGATACGCAGTATTTT.

V is TRBV29-1 and J is TRBJ1-2, with D possibly TRBD1 on 5 matching bases. Per germline, CDR1 SQVTM and CDR2 ANQGSEA. The ends were cut back, 1 base at V and 4 bases at J, with 13 bases in the middle. This CDR3 has 14 residues. The CDR3 reads CSVEARGTVYGYTF. The CDR3, as DNA: TGCAGCGTTGAAGCCCGGGGGACGGTCTATGGCTACACCTTC.

The chain is built from TRBV7-2 and TRBJ1-1; no clear D gene. Germline lookup yields CDR1 SGHTA and CDR2 FQGNSA. V was shortened by 5 bases and J by 7 bases, with 11 bases between the two germline ends. The CDR3 totals 12 residues. The CDR3 nucleotides read TGTGCCAGCAGCACCTACCTTGGTGAAGCTTTCTTT. Protein sequence: CASSTYLGEAFF.

DNA of the CDR3: TGTGCCAGCAGTTTAGCGGGAGGGAGGACCGGGGAGCTGTTTTTT. Encoded protein: CASSLAGGRTGELFF. V usage is TRBV28 and J usage is TRBJ2-2; 9 bases align to TRBD2. CDR3 length: 15 amino acids. V lost 2 bases, J lost 5 bases, and 3 bases stayed unmatched. The germline V gene encodes CDR1 MDHEN and CDR2 SYDVKM.

The V and J genes are TRBV19 and TRBJ2-1; D remains ambiguous. CDR3 length: 16 residues. Per the germline V gene, CDR1 is LNHDA and CDR2 is SQIVND (reference sequence). V was trimmed by 6 bases and J by 0 bases, leaving 15 bases between them. The CDR3 region has the DNA TGTGCCAGTAGCACTACGAAAACCGGCTCCTACAATGAGCAGTTCTTC. Translated, it gives CASSTTKTGSYNEQFF. The entire variable domain, with the rest obtained from reference TRBV19 and TRBJ2-1, is as follows: DGGITQSPKYLFRKEGQNVTLSCEQNLNHDAMYWYRQDPGQGLRLIYYSQIVNDFQKGDIAEGYSVSREKKESFPLTVTSAQKNPTAFYLCASSTTKTGSYNEQFFGPGTRLTVL.

This clone has just a few counts. The rearrangement joins TRBV6-4 to TRBJ2-1; 7 positions agree with TRBD1. Germline loops: CDR1 MRHNA, CDR2 SNTAGT. The CDR3 consists of 15 residues. After removal of 2 bases from V and 6 bases from J, the junction contained 7 bases not matched to a gene. CDR3: CASSDLNRGSNEQFF. CDR3 coding DNA: TGTGCCAGCAGTGACCTCAACAGGGGTAGCAATGAGCAGTTCTTC.

The rearrangement joins TRBV10-2 to TRBJ2-7; no definite D call. Germline-derived CDR1 and CDR2 are WSHSY and SAAADI. CDR3 length: 17 residues. V lost 3 bases, J lost 1 base, and 19 bases lay in between. CDR3 protein: CASSDNIRPSRSYEQYF. The CDR3 DNA reads as TGCGCCAGCAGTGACAATATCAGGCCCTCCCGATCCTACGAGCAGTACTTC.

The chain employs TRBV10-2 and TRBJ2-1; 9 positions agree with TRBD2. CDR3 size: 15 residues. From germline, CDR1 is WSHSY and CDR2 SAAADI. V dropped 5 bases and J dropped 2; count of bases not matched to a gene: 4. CDR3: CASSRSSGTYNEQFF. For the CDR3, the DNA is TGCGCCAGCAGTCGGTCTAGCGGGACCTACAATGAGCAGTTCTTC.